Below, 14 T cell receptor beta chains from the same sample are listed, as sequenced in a study of T cell changes during pregnancy in multiple sclerosis. Method: immunoSEQ multiplex PCR; TCRdb's copy keeps in-frame clones and lacks some. This sample has tens of thousands of clones; around nine tenths occur once, and the top ten carry more than 0.4%. The sample consisted of CD4+ T cells from peripheral blood mononuclear cells, taken before pregnancy. The receptors derive from a female donor with multiple sclerosis, enrolled in a pregnancy study.

J is TRBJ1-3 and V is TRBV19, with D tentatively TRBD1 (5 bases). Per germline, CDR1 LNHDA and CDR2 SQIVND (reference sequence). The CDR3 covers 13 residues. V shed 0 bases and J shed 7 bases, with 7 bases lying between them. In DNA, the CDR3 is TGTGCCAGTAGTATAGATCGGGGGAACACCATATATTTT. Translation: CASSIDRGNTIYF.

This rearrangement joins TRBV19 to TRBJ2-3; D gene ambiguous. V was shortened by 6 bases and J by 1 base, with 11 bases between the two germline ends. This CDR3 has 14 amino acids. Germline assignment: CDR1 LNHDA and CDR2 SQIVND (reference sequence). The CDR3 DNA follows: TGTGCCAGTAGACCACAGAAACGCACAGATACGCAGTATTTT. Its translation is CASRPQKRTDTQYF.

V usage is TRBV9 and J usage is TRBJ2-1; weak D call: TRBD2 (6 bases). Germline CDR1 and CDR2: SGDLS and YYNGEE. V lost 4 bases and J lost 0, with 11 bases in between. This CDR3 has 15 residues. The CDR3 here is CASSPGGSSYNEQFF. As DNA, the CDR3 is TGTGCCAGCAGCCCCGGGGGAAGCTCCTACAATGAGCAGTTCTTC.

This rearrangement joins TRBV9 to TRBJ2-1; 9 positions agree with TRBD2. Germline V gene data show CDR1 as SGDLS and CDR2 as YYNGEE. CDR3 length: 18 residues. The junction had 17 bases not matched to a gene; V was cut back by 0 bases and J by 10 bases. CDR3 amino acids: CASSVGLGGGANPPEQFF. The CDR3 nucleotides are TGTGCCAGCAGCGTAGGGCTGGGCGGGGGGGCCAACCCCCCGGAGCAGTTCTTC.

The chain's CDR3 is CASSPRGQGYNQPQHF. DNA for the CDR3: TGTGCCAGCAGCCCCCGAGGACAGGGCTACAATCAGCCCCAGCATTTT. The J gene is TRBJ1-5, the V gene TRBV28, with 8 bases that match TRBD1. The germline V gene encodes CDR1 MDHEN and CDR2 SYDVKM. V shed 6 bases, J shed 3 bases, and the junction held 10 bases outside the gene matches. The CDR3 runs to 16 residues.

This sequence joins TRBV4-2 and TRBJ2-2, with 12 bases that match TRBD2. Trimming took 1 base from V and 1 from J; bases not matched to a gene: 10. Germline assignment: CDR1 LGHNA and CDR2 YNFKEQ. The CDR3 contains 20 residues. The DNA of the CDR3 is TGTGCCAGCAGCCAAGTTTTGCTAGCGGGAGGGCATTTGAACACCGGGGAGCTGTTTTTT. Translated: CASSQVLLAGGHLNTGELFF.

V is TRBV7-9 and J is TRBJ2-5, with D possibly matching TRBD2 (5 bases). CDR1 is SEHNR, CDR2 FQNEAQ, per germline (reference sequence). Trimming took 1 base from V and 5 from J, leaving 17 bases between them. CDR3 length equals 16 residues. The CDR3 DNA sequence: TGTGCCAGCAGCTTAGTGGTCGGTTTTGGGGAGGAGACCCAGTACTTC. Encoded protein: CASSLVVGFGEETQYF.

The rearrangement joins TRBV18 to TRBJ1-1; D is perhaps TRBD1 (6 bases). Germline V gene sequence: CDR1 KGHSH, CDR2 LQKENI. CDR3 length: 14 amino acids. The V end lost 4 bases, the J end lost 3 bases, and 12 bases lay between the germline ends. CDR3 region: CASSLGHLYTEAFF. In DNA form, the CDR3 reads TGTGCCAGCTCACTGGGACATCTTTACACTGAAGCTTTCTTT.

The rearrangement joins TRBV11-3 to TRBJ1-3; 9 nucleotides align to TRBD1. V dropped 8 bases and J dropped 6; count of bases not matched to a gene: 14. CDR1 and CDR2 from the germline V gene are SGHNT and YENEEA. There are 16 residues in the CDR3. CDR3 DNA sequence: TGTGCCAGCGGAACCGGGACAGGGTACTTCGAAAACACCATATATTTT. Its protein product is CASGTGTGYFENTIYF.

The genes are TRBV5-6 and TRBJ1-2; a weak D match, TRBD1 (5 bases). V gave up 0 bases and J gave up 5 bases, with 8 bases separating them. Germline V gene sequence: CDR1 SGHDT, CDR2 YYEEEE. The CDR3 extends over 13 amino acids. Written as DNA, the CDR3 is TGTGCCAGCAGCTTGGCCTCAGGGTATGGCTACACCTTC. The encoded protein is CASSLASGYGYTF.

This clone was found once. The chain couples TRBV9 to TRBJ2-3, with 9 positions matching TRBD2. The CDR3 length is 16 residues. V shed 2 bases, J shed 2 bases, and the junction held 6 bases outside the gene matches. Looked up from germline, CDR1 is SGDLS and CDR2 is YYNGEE. Here the CDR3 reads CASSVDSGGATDTQYF. The CDR3 region has the DNA TGTGCCAGCAGCGTTGATAGCGGGGGAGCCACAGATACGCAGTATTTT.

This clone appeared a single time. The chain couples TRBV7-3 to TRBJ2-1; the D is unclear. This CDR3 comprises 13 residues. Germline V gene data show CDR1 as SGHTA and CDR2 as FQGTGA. The V gene lost 2 bases and the J gene lost 9 bases, with 11 bases spanning the gap. The CDR3 here is CASSLAGRREQFF. The DNA for the CDR3 is TGTGCCAGCAGCTTAGCAGGTCGGCGTGAGCAGTTCTTC.

This sequence joins TRBV5-6 and TRBJ2-7, with D tentatively TRBD2 (6 bases). In germline, CDR1 is SGHDT, CDR2 YYEEEE. Trimming pared 6 bases from V and 2 bases from J, leaving 21 bases between. The CDR3 consists of 16 residues. CDR3 sequence: CASTYSTVGRPYEQYF. The CDR3 DNA follows: TGTGCCAGCACCTATTCGACAGTGGGGAGGCCCTACGAGCAGTACTTC.

This chain connects TRBV11-2 to TRBJ1-4, with 9 positions matching TRBD1. The CDR3 extends over 17 amino acids. Germline trimming cut 5 bases from V and 7 bases from J; bases unmatched to any gene: 14. CDR1 is SGHAT and CDR2 is FQNNGV in the germline V gene. For the CDR3, the DNA is TGTGCCAGCAGCCCCGGCGAGGGGACAGGGCTAGGTGAAAAACTGTTTTTT. This translates into CASSPGEGTGLGEKLFF.